The rows below give T cell receptor beta chains drawn from one sample of a study of OX40 agonist ivuxolimab in advanced cancers. Data came from immunoSEQ multiplex PCR; TCRdb stores just in-frame clones and leaves some out. The table includes about 82,000 clones, more than 90% detected once. This material consisted of CD4+ or CD8+ T cells sorted from blood, taken in a trial of the OX40 agonist ivuxolimab. These receptors were collected from an adult with an advanced solid tumor such as melanoma, head and neck, liver or kidney cancer. The CDR3 runs from the conserved cysteine through the conserved F or W. The D gene is left open where the match is weak. Rows may omit the clone size; those that give it use once, few, many or a size class.

cdr3_length j_call v_call d_call clone_size cdr3_aa cdr3_nt
11 TRBJ2-3 TRBV20-1 - - CSARLSDTQYF TGCAGTGCTCGTCTGTCAGATACGCAGTATTTT
15 TRBJ2-2 TRBV21-1 - once CASSRIQGTTGELFF TGTGCCAGCAGCCGAATACAGGGTACCACCGGGGAGCTGTTTTTT
16 TRBJ2-4 TRBV2 TRBD1 - CASSEGTGNTKNIQYF TGTGCCAGCAGTGAGGGGACAGGGAACACCAAAAACATTCAGTACTTC
14 TRBJ1-1 TRBV28 TRBD1 - CASRPGQEYTEAFF TGTGCCAGCAGGCCCGGACAGGAGTACACTGAAGCTTTCTTT
18 TRBJ2-1 TRBV5-1 TRBD2 - CASSLGLAGATSYNEQFF TGCGCCAGCAGCCTCGGACTAGCGGGAGCGACATCCTACAATGAGCAGTTCTTC
16 TRBJ2-2 TRBV5-6 - few CASSFYRDQNTGELFF TGTGCCAGCAGCTTTTACCGGGACCAGAACACCGGGGAGCTGTTTTTT
14 TRBJ1-6 TRBV6-1 TRBD1 - CASRGTGVDSPLHF TGTGCCAGCAGGGGGACAGGGGTGGACTCACCCCTCCACTTT
14 TRBJ2-5 TRBV9 TRBD2 - CASSVASGGETQYF TGTGCCAGCAGCGTAGCGAGCGGGGGGGAGACCCAGTACTTC
14 TRBJ1-2 TRBV11-3 TRBD1 - CASTPGQGEYGYTF TGTGCCAGCACCCCGGGACAGGGAGAATATGGCTACACCTTC
15 TRBJ2-5 TRBV5-1 - - CASSFLGLEEETQYF TGCGCCAGCAGCTTTCTTGGACTTGAAGAAGAGACCCAGTACTTC
15 TRBJ2-7 TRBV7-9 TRBD1 - CASSHYRGKAYEQYF TGTGCCAGCAGCCACTACAGGGGAAAGGCCTACGAGCAGTACTTC
16 TRBJ2-2 TRBV9 - - CASSVGGGWNTGELFF TGTGCCAGCAGCGTAGGAGGAGGGTGGAACACCGGGGAGCTGTTTTTT